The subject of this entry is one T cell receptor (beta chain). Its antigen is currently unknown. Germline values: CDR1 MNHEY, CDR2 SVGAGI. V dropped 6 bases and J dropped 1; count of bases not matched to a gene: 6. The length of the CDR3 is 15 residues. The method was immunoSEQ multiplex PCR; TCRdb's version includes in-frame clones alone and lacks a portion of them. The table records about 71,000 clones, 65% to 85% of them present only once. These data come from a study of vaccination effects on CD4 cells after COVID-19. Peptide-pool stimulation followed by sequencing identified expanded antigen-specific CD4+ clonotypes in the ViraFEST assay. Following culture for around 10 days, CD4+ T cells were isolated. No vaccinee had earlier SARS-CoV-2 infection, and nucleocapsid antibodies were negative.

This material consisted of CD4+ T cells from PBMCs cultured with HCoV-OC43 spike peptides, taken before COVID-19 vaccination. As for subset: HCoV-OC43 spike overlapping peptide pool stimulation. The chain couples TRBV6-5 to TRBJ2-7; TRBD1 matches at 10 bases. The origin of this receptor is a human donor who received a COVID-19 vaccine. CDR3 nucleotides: TGTGCCAGCAGGGCCGGGACAGGGGTGTCCTACGAGCAGTACGTC. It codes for CASRAGTGVSYEQYV.